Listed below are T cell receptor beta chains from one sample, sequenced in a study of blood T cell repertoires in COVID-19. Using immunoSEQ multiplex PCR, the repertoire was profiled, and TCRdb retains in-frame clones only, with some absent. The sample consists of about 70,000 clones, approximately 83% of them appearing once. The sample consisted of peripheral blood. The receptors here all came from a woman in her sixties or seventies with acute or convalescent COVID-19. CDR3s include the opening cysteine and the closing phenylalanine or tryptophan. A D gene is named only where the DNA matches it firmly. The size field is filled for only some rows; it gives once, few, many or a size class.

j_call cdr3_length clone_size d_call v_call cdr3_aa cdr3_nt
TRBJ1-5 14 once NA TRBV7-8 CASSSRGGNQPQHF TGTGCCAGCAGCTCGCGGGGTGGCAATCAGCCCCAGCATTTT
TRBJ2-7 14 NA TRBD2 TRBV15 CATSGTSGRSEQYF TGTGCCACCAGCGGGACTAGCGGGAGGAGCGAGCAGTACTTC
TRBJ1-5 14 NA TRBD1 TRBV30 CAWSVDRGGQPQHF TGTGCCTGGAGTGTAGACAGGGGAGGTCAGCCCCAGCATTTT
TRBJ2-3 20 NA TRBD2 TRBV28 CASSGAFGLAGAPSPDTQYF TGTGCCAGCAGTGGGGCATTTGGACTAGCGGGGGCTCCCTCCCCAGATACGCAGTATTTT
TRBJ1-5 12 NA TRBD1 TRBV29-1 CSVQTGSQPQHF TGCAGCGTCCAGACAGGGTCTCAGCCCCAGCATTTT
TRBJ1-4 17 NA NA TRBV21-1 CASSPPRDRGLGEKLFF TGTGCCAGCAGTCCCCCAAGGGACAGGGGGCTTGGTGAAAAACTGTTTTTT
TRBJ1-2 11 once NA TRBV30 CASSPTGGYTF TGTGCCTCCTCCCCCACAGGTGGCTACACCTTC
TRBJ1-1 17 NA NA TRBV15 CATSRGGSGALNTEAFF TGTGCCACCAGCAGAGGGGGGTCAGGGGCTCTGAACACTGAAGCTTTCTTT
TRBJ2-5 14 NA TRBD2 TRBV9 CASSGATSGETQYF TGTGCCAGCAGCGGAGCTACTAGCGGAGAGACCCAGTACTTC
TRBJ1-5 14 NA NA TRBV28 CASIRSFSNQPQHF TGTGCCAGCATAAGGAGTTTCAGCAATCAGCCCCAGCATTTT
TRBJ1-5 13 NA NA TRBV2 CAIGDTEGQPQHF TGTGCCATCGGCGACACAGAAGGACAGCCCCAGCATTTT
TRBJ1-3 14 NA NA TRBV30 CAWSFEGAGNTIYF TGTGCCTGGAGTTTTGAGGGTGCTGGAAACACCATATATTTT
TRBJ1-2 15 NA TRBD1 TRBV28 CASSPHGQGARGYTF TGTGCCAGCAGTCCACATGGACAGGGGGCTCGGGGCTACACCTTC
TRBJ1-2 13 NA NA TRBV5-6 CASSLRQDYGYTF TGTGCCAGCAGCCTGAGACAGGACTATGGCTACACCTTC
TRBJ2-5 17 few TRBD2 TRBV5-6 CASSGRGAHMAQETQYF TGTGCCAGCAGCGGGCGGGGGGCGCATATGGCCCAAGAGACCCAGTACTTC